This TCR beta chain appears in the sequencing data of a study of OX40 agonist ivuxolimab in advanced cancers. General study points: Circulating CD4+ and CD8+ T cells showed clonal expansion by week 6 at 0.1 to 3.0 mg/kg. CD8+ T cells (on average) carried more expanded clones than CD4+ T cells.

This clone was counted a single time. The antigen is not known. TCRdb's table, derived via immunoSEQ multiplex PCR, lists solely in-frame clones and lacks some. The table shows over 45,000 clones, with roughly 84% occurring only once. CDR3 size: 12 residues. CDR1 SNHLY and CDR2 FYNNEI come from the germline V gene. J gave up 5 bases and V 10 bases, and 3 bases lay outside the gene matches. On cycle 4 day 1 and cycle 7 day 1, as well as at baseline, blood was sampled. V is TRBV2 and J is TRBJ2-7; TRBD1 matches at 12 bases. The sample here was CD4+ or CD8+ T cells sorted from blood, taken in a trial of the OX40 agonist ivuxolimab. This clonotype originated in an adult with an advanced solid tumor such as melanoma, head and neck, liver or kidney cancer. CDR3 sequence: CATGTGGNEQYF. The CDR3 DNA is TGTGCCACTGGGACAGGGGGCAACGAGCAGTACTTC.